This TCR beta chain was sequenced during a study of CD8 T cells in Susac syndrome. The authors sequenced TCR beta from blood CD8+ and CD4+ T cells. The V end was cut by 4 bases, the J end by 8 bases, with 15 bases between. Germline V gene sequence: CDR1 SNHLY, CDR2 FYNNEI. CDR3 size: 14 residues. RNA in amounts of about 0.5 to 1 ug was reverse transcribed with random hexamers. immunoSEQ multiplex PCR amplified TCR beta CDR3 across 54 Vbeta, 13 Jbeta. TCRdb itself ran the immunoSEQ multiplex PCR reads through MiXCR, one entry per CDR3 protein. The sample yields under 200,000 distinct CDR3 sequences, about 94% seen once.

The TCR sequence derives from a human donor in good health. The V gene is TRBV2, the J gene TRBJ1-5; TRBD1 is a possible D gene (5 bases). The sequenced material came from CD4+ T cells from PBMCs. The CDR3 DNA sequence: TGTGCCAGCAGTGTGATGGTTCCGGGGGAGCCCCAGCATTTT. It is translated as CASSVMVPGEPQHF.